The 2 T cell receptor beta chains given below trace back to one sample, sequenced in a study of T cell changes during pregnancy in multiple sclerosis. The data were produced by immunoSEQ multiplex PCR, yet TCRdb's version contains in-frame clones alone and is incomplete. The data contain 100,000 or so clones, around 90% of them singletons. The sample here was peripheral blood, taken in the second trimester of pregnancy. Receptors were obtained from a female donor with multiple sclerosis, enrolled in a pregnancy study.

This sequence joins TRBV29-1 and TRBJ2-2; TRBD2 matches at 10 bases. With V trimmed by 4 bases and J by 5 bases, 4 bases remained unmatched. There are 14 residues in the CDR3. Germline CDR1 SQVTM, CDR2 ANQGSEA. Here the CDR3 DNA reads TGCAGCGTTGGACTAGCGGGCAATACCGGGGAGCTGTTTTTT. Protein product: CSVGLAGNTGELFF.

V gene TRBV6-5 combines with J gene TRBJ2-7; perhaps TRBD2 as D (5 bases). CDR3 length: 13 amino acids. Germline V gives CDR1 MNHEY, CDR2 SVGAGI. Trimming cost V 2 bases and J 6 bases, with 11 bases left between them. This CDR3 is CASSYAGGGEQYF. CDR3 DNA: TGTGCCAGCAGTTACGCAGGAGGCGGCGAGCAGTACTTC.